The next 24 T cell receptor beta chains were all read from a single sample in a study of identical twins. TCRdb re-called the 5' RACE reads with MiXCR, one entry per CDR3 protein. Counted here are some 600,000 distinct CDR3 sequences, around 7.5% occurring once; the ten biggest clones make up roughly 1.5%. These same records also appear under a second study, on yellow fever vaccine responses in identical twins.

The specimen was PBMCs. Receptor source: a young woman in good health.

The J gene is TRBJ1-4, the V gene TRBV7-9; 11 bases are a match to TRBD1. The CDR3 length is 14 residues. With 5 bases clipped from V and 8 bases from J, the junction kept 4 bases outside the gene matches. CDR1 is SEHNR, CDR2 FQNEAQ, per germline (reference sequence). DNA for the CDR3: TGTGCCAGCAGCACGGACAGGGGGCTAGAAAAACTGTTTTTT. Residues: CASSTDRGLEKLFF.

This clonotype has at least ten counts. Here the CDR3 reads CSARDRGLYEQFF. CDR3 in DNA: TGCAGCGCTCGGGACAGGGGGTTGTATGAGCAGTTCTTC. The chain has TRBV29-1 and TRBJ2-1, with 11 bases identical to TRBD1. There are 13 residues in the CDR3. J was trimmed by 8 bases and V by 7 bases; bases with no gene match: 7. CDR1 is SQVTM and CDR2 is ANQGSEA in the germline V gene.

The table lists this clonotype with many counts. The chain employs TRBV3-1 and TRBJ2-1, with TRBD2 as a possible D gene (5 bases). The CDR3 consists of 15 residues. Germline loops: CDR1 LGHDT, CDR2 YNNKEL (reference sequence). Trimming shortened V by 1 base and J by 5 bases, and 12 bases separated the two germline ends. CDR3 bases: TGTGCCAGCAGCCAAGGAGGGTCTGCTAACAATGAGCAGTTCTTC. This codes for CASSQGGSANNEQFF.

In this sample, this clonotype turned up a few times. This rearrangement joins TRBV2 to TRBJ2-7, with 14 bases that match TRBD2. Germline lookup yields CDR1 SNHLY and CDR2 FYNNEI. CDR3 length: 15 residues. Unmatched junction bases numbered 7, after V lost 6 bases and J lost 6 bases. The CDR3 DNA is TGTGCCAGCAGCGCCCCCGGACTAGCGGGAGGCGAGCAGTACTTC. Protein sequence: CASSAPGLAGGEQYF. The complete variable domain, with remaining parts taken from reference TRBV2 and TRBJ2-7, reads EPEVTQTPSHQVTQMGQEVILRCVPISNHLYFYWYRQILGQKVEFLVSFYNNEISEKSEIFDDQFSVERPDGSNFTLKIRSTKLEDSAMYFCASSAPGLAGGEQYFGPGTRLTVT.

The V and J genes are TRBV12-3 or TRBV12-4 and TRBJ1-5; no clear D gene. The CDR3 sequence is 15 residues long. V was cut by 5 bases and J by 0 bases, with 11 bases left in between. In DNA, the CDR3 is TGTGCCAGCAGTCCGGCACTTATTAGCAATCAGCCCCAGCATTTT. Its protein product is CASSPALISNQPQHF.

This clonotype has ten or more counts. The genes are TRBV10-3 and TRBJ2-1, with 7 bases identical to TRBD2. This CDR3 has 15 residues. The germline gives CDR1 ENHRY, CDR2 SYGVKD. The V segment lost 2 bases and the J segment 4 bases; nucleotides outside the gene matches: 5. CDR3 coding DNA: TGTGCCATCAGTGAGACCGAACTAGCGTACAATGAGCAGTTCTTC. Its protein product is CAISETELAYNEQFF.

V is TRBV21-1 and J is TRBJ2-3; the table's D call TRBD1 went unverified against the DNA. TRBV21-1 is given as a pseudogene. The CDR3 runs 15 residues. CDR3 nucleotides: TGTGCCAGCAGCTCACAGGTTTGGCCCACAGATACGCAGTATTTT. Encoded protein: CASSSQVWPTDTQYF.

The chain has TRBV10-3 and TRBJ1-1, with 8 bases lining up with TRBD1. The CDR3 totals 13 residues. V lost 4 bases, J lost 6 bases, and 4 bases stayed unmatched. Germline CDR1 reads ENHRY; CDR2 reads SYGVKD. The CDR3 loop is CAISGQGNAEAFF. CDR3 in DNA: TGTGCCATCAGTGGACAGGGGAATGCTGAAGCTTTCTTT.

There are many counts of this clonotype. V and J are TRBV27 and TRBJ2-7; 7 bases align to TRBD2. The CDR3 sequence is 18 residues long. Losses at the gene ends were 2 bases for V and 5 bases for J; bases not matched to a gene: 18. Per germline, CDR1 MNHEY and CDR2 SMNVEV (reference sequence). CDR3 in DNA: TGTGCCAGCAGTTTAAGGGTACTAGCGCCCGGAGGTGGCGACGAGCAGTACTTC. Translation gives CASSLRVLAPGGGDEQYF.

This clonotype was counted many times. The genes are TRBV5-1 and TRBJ2-1; 7 bases map to TRBD2. This CDR3 comprises 13 residues. The trim removed 0 bases at V and 7 bases at J, leaving 1 base unmatched. Germline V gene lookup returns CDR1 SGHRS and CDR2 YFSETQ. The CDR3 reads CASSLGLANEQFF. CDR3 nucleotides: TGCGCCAGCAGCTTGGGACTAGCAAATGAGCAGTTCTTC.

The chain combines TRBV29-1 with TRBJ1-1; perhaps TRBD1 as D (5 bases). This CDR3 comprises 13 residues. The germline V gene has CDR1 SQVTM and CDR2 ANQGSEA. Trimming cost V 4 bases and J 5 bases, with 14 bases left between them. The CDR3 here is CSVGVGARTEAFF. CDR3 nucleotides: TGCAGCGTTGGAGTCGGGGCCCGGACTGAAGCTTTCTTT.

This clonotype was seen many times. This chain joins TRBV6-5 and TRBJ1-1; 8 positions match TRBD1. The V gene's germline CDR1 is MNHEY and CDR2 SVGAGI. CDR3 length: 16 amino acids. The V segment lost 5 bases and the J segment 5 bases; nucleotides outside the gene matches: 13. This chain's CDR3 is CASSHPQGAANTEAFF. The CDR3 DNA reads TGTGCCAGCAGTCACCCCCAGGGGGCTGCGAATACTGAAGCTTTCTTT.

The chain has TRBV29-1 and TRBJ2-1, with TRBD1 matching 8 bases. J gave up 7 bases and V 3 bases, and 8 bases lay outside the gene matches. The CDR3 runs to 14 residues. Germline-derived CDR1 and CDR2 are SQVTM and ANQGSEA. As DNA, the CDR3 is TGCAGCGTTGATAGGACAGGGACCAGAAATGAGCAGTTCTTC. Encoded protein: CSVDRTGTRNEQFF.

This rearrangement joins TRBV6-2 or TRBV6-3 to TRBJ2-5; D possibly corresponds to TRBD1 (5 bases). CDR1 and CDR2 from the germline V gene are MNHEY and SVGEGT. The CDR3 contains 15 residues. Between the trimmed V and J ends, which lost 3 bases and 1 base, there was a span of 12 bases. The CDR3 region has the DNA TGTGCCAGCAGTTATGGGGCCACCTTCCAAGAGACCCAGTACTTC. Amino acids: CASSYGATFQETQYF.

This clonotype was seen a handful of times. The chain couples TRBV28 to TRBJ2-1; a possible D gene is TRBD1 (6 bases). Germline V lookup: CDR1 MDHEN, CDR2 SYDVKM. The length of the CDR3 is 14 residues. V was clipped by 3 bases and J by 8 bases, with 14 bases between them. The CDR3 DNA is TGTGCCAGCAGTTTCGCCGCCAGGGGTTATGAGCAGTTCTTC. Protein sequence: CASSFAARGYEQFF. The variable domain in full, with the rest retrieved from reference TRBV28 and TRBJ2-1, is DVKVTQSSRYLVKRTGEKVFLECVQDMDHENMFWYRQDPGLGLRLIYFSYDVKMKEKGDIPEGYSVSREKKERFSLILESASTNQTSMYLCASSFAARGYEQFFGPGTRLTVL.

The chain couples TRBV6-2 or TRBV6-3 to TRBJ2-7, with 8 nucleotides matching TRBD2. The CDR3 spans 12 residues. Trimming removed 5 bases from V and 8 bases from J; junction bases left unmatched: 5. CDR1 and CDR2 (germline): MNHEY, SVGEGT. The CDR3 nucleotides are TGTGCCAGCAGTCCTTCGGGGGGGCAGCAGTACTTC. This sequence encodes CASSPSGGQQYF.

Only a few counts were recorded for this clonotype. J is TRBJ2-7 and V is TRBV3-1; the D gene could be TRBD1 or TRBD2 (5 bases each). Between the trimmed V and J ends, which lost 0 bases and 3 bases, there was a span of 15 bases. The germline gives CDR1 LGHDT, CDR2 YNNKEL (reference sequence). CDR3 length equals 16 residues. CDR3 sequence: CASSQDAGAASYEQYV. The CDR3, as DNA: TGTGCCAGCAGCCAAGACGCCGGGGCGGCGAGCTACGAGCAGTACGTC.

The chain carries TRBV20-1 and TRBJ2-3; weak D call: TRBD1 (5 bases). The ends were cut back, 1 base at V and 0 bases at J, with 14 bases in the middle. CDR1 DFQATT and CDR2 SNEGSKA come from the germline V gene (reference sequence). The CDR3 covers 16 residues. The CDR3 loop is CSARVKGKTSTDTQYF. CDR3 DNA sequence: TGCAGTGCTAGAGTTAAGGGGAAAACTAGCACAGATACGCAGTATTTT.

The chain has TRBV21-1 and TRBJ2-7; TRBD2, the table's D call, lacks a check against the DNA. TRBV21-1 is designated a pseudogene. This CDR3 region has 16 residues. CDR3 region: CASSQKRAGERYEQYF. CDR3 coding DNA: TGTGCCAGCAGCCAAAAAAGGGCAGGAGAACGCTACGAGCAGTACTTC.

The chain couples TRBV25-1 to TRBJ2-5, with 8 bases that match TRBD2. The V segment lost 3 bases and the J segment 5 bases; nucleotides outside the gene matches: 11. The CDR3 extends over 16 amino acids. Germline assignment: CDR1 MGHDK and CDR2 SYGVNS. The CDR3 DNA is TGTGCCAGCAGTGATATACTAGCGGCCGGCGGGGAGACCCAGTACTTC. Its translation: CASSDILAAGGETQYF.

In this sample, this clonotype turned up many times. The CDR3 loop is CSASGQGASPLHF. CDR3 sequence (DNA): TGCAGTGCTAGCGGGCAGGGCGCTTCACCCCTCCACTTT. The chain is built from TRBV20-1 and TRBJ1-6; TRBD1 might be the D (5 bases). This CDR3 region has 13 residues. V dropped 3 bases and J dropped 9 bases, with 12 bases sitting between them. Germline V gene sequence: CDR1 DFQATT, CDR2 SNEGSKA (reference sequence).

This clonotype was observed a few times. The rearrangement uses TRBV6-5 and TRBJ1-2; D is undetermined. Germline V CDR1 and CDR2: MNHEY, SVGAGI. The CDR3 length is 15 residues. Trimming removed 2 bases at V and 6 bases at J, with 16 bases between. The CDR3 region has the DNA TGTGCCAGCAGTTACGCTGGCAGGCTCTTCGATGGCTACACCTTC. As protein: CASSYAGRLFDGYTF.

This clonotype was detected ten times or more. The chain couples TRBV2 to TRBJ2-2; 9 bases map to TRBD2. The CDR3 loop spans 17 amino acids. Germline assignment: CDR1 SNHLY and CDR2 FYNNEI. Trimming took 4 bases from V and 7 from J; bases not matched to a gene: 13. The CDR3 bases are TGTGCCAGCAGTGTTCGGTTTGCGGGGGGGGCCAGCGGGGAGCTGTTTTTT. Amino acid sequence: CASSVRFAGGASGELFF.

Many counts were recorded for this clonotype. The rearrangement joins TRBV5-1 to TRBJ2-1; 7 nucleotides match TRBD2. With V trimmed by 1 base and J by 0 bases, 4 bases remained unmatched. The CDR3 has 16 residues. CDR1 is SGHRS, CDR2 YFSETQ, per germline. CDR3: CASSLWGGSSYNEQFF. DNA for the CDR3: TGCGCCAGCAGCTTGTGGGGCGGGAGCTCCTACAATGAGCAGTTCTTC.